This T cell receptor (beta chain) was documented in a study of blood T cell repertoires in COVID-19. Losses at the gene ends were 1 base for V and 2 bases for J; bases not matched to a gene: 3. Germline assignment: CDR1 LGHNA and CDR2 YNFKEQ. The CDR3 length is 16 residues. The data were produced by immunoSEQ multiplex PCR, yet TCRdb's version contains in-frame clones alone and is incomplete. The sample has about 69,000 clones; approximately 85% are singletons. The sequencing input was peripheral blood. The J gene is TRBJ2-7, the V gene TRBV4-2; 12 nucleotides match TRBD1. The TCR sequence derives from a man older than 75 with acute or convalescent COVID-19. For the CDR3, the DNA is TGTGCCAGCAGCCAAGGGGGGACAGGGGGCCCCTACGAGCAGTACTTC. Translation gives CASSQGGTGGPYEQYF.